A selection of T cell receptor beta chains follows, all from one sample in a study of cytomegalovirus exposure and HLA in healthy donors. TCRdb keeps only in-frame clones here, not all; method: immunoSEQ multiplex PCR. Of 50,000 to 55,000 clones detected, around 80% appear once; the ten largest clones hold 2% to 2.5%. The sequencing sample was made of PBMCs. The receptors originated from a boy between 10 and 17 years old in good health and CMV-seropositive. Each CDR3 is given with its conserved first and last residue. The order of the fields is CDR3 protein, CDR3 DNA, J gene, clone size, D gene, V gene. A D gene is named only where the DNA matches it firmly. Rows give clone size only sometimes, using once, few, many, or a class for an expanded clone.

CDR3 protein: CSVEDQAGAETQYF
CDR3 DNA: TGCAGCGTTGAAGATCAGGCGGGGGCGGAGACCCAGTACTTC
J gene: TRBJ2-5
clone size: -
D gene: -
V gene: TRBV29-1

CDR3 protein: CASRSIGGRYNEQFF
CDR3 DNA: TGTGCCAGCAGAAGTATCGGGGGGCGCTACAATGAGCAGTTCTTC
J gene: TRBJ2-1
clone size: -
D gene: -
V gene: TRBV2

CDR3 protein: CASSLESATGRDTQYF
CDR3 DNA: TGTGCCAGCAGCTTAGAATCAGCGACAGGGAGGGATACGCAGTATTTT
J gene: TRBJ2-3
clone size: -
D gene: -
V gene: TRBV7-8

CDR3 protein: CASSFDLGTGNIQYF
CDR3 DNA: TGTGCCAGCAGCTTTGACCTAGGGACAGGGAACATTCAGTACTTC
J gene: TRBJ2-4
clone size: -
D gene: TRBD1
V gene: TRBV7-9

CDR3 protein: CASSPRGGGAQETQYF
CDR3 DNA: TGTGCCAGCAGCCCGAGGGGGGGAGGGGCCCAAGAGACCCAGTACTTC
J gene: TRBJ2-5
clone size: -
D gene: -
V gene: TRBV7-3

CDR3 protein: CASVRGGTEQYF
CDR3 DNA: TGTGCCAGCGTAAGGGGGGGAACGGAGCAGTACTTC
J gene: TRBJ2-7
clone size: -
D gene: -
V gene: TRBV6-1

CDR3 protein: CASSPHYF
CDR3 DNA: TGTGCCAGCAGCCCACACTATTTT
J gene: TRBJ2-3
clone size: once
D gene: -
V gene: TRBV7-9

CDR3 protein: CASSYSGVLDTEAFF
CDR3 DNA: TGTGCCAGCAGTTACTCAGGGGTATTGGACACTGAAGCTTTCTTT
J gene: TRBJ1-1
clone size: few
D gene: -
V gene: TRBV6-5

CDR3 protein: CASSRYSGGKNIQYF
CDR3 DNA: TGTGCCAGCAGTCGCTATAGCGGGGGAAAAAACATTCAGTACTTC
J gene: TRBJ2-4
clone size: -
D gene: TRBD2
V gene: TRBV6-5

CDR3 protein: CASSRDTQETQYF
CDR3 DNA: TGTGCCAGCAGCCGGGACACCCAAGAGACCCAGTACTTC
J gene: TRBJ2-5
clone size: -
D gene: -
V gene: TRBV7-6

CDR3 protein: CASSPEGGHTDTQYF
CDR3 DNA: TGTGCCAGCTCACCCGAGGGGGGGCACACAGATACGCAGTATTTT
J gene: TRBJ2-3
clone size: once
D gene: -
V gene: TRBV18

CDR3 protein: CASSPPGLGVRELFF
CDR3 DNA: TGTGCCAGCAGCCCTCCGGGACTAGGGGTCCGGGAGCTGTTTTTT
J gene: TRBJ2-2
clone size: -
D gene: TRBD2
V gene: TRBV11-2

CDR3 protein: CASSLEIGQGSSYEQYF
CDR3 DNA: TGTGCCAGCAGCTTAGAAATTGGACAGGGAAGCTCCTACGAGCAGTACTTC
J gene: TRBJ2-7
clone size: -
D gene: TRBD1
V gene: TRBV5-4

CDR3 protein: CAIRGDNEQFF
CDR3 DNA: TGCGCCATCCGGGGGGACAATGAGCAGTTCTTC
J gene: TRBJ2-1
clone size: -
D gene: TRBD2
V gene: TRBV5-1

CDR3 protein: CASSPRVGNSYEQYF
CDR3 DNA: TGTGCCAGCTCACCTCGAGTGGGCAACTCCTACGAGCAGTACTTC
J gene: TRBJ2-7
clone size: -
D gene: -
V gene: TRBV18

CDR3 protein: CATSREQLAGANVLTF
CDR3 DNA: TGTGCCACCAGCAGAGAACAATTAGCCGGGGCCAACGTCCTGACTTTC
J gene: TRBJ2-6
clone size: -
D gene: -
V gene: TRBV15

CDR3 protein: CASSQPMGSTDTQYF
CDR3 DNA: TGCGCCAGCAGCCAACCCATGGGCAGCACAGATACGCAGTATTTT
J gene: TRBJ2-3
clone size: -
D gene: -
V gene: TRBV4-1

CDR3 protein: CASGPGVSSYNEQFF
CDR3 DNA: TGTGCCAGCGGCCCAGGGGTTAGCTCCTACAATGAGCAGTTCTTC
J gene: TRBJ2-1
clone size: once
D gene: -
V gene: TRBV2

CDR3 protein: CASSERVFSNQPQHF
CDR3 DNA: TGTGCCAGCAGCGAGAGGGTGTTCAGCAATCAGCCCCAGCATTTT
J gene: TRBJ1-5
clone size: -
D gene: -
V gene: TRBV7-2

CDR3 protein: CASSQGGGDGEQYF
CDR3 DNA: TGTGCCAGCAGTCAAGGGGGCGGGGACGGCGAGCAGTACTTC
J gene: TRBJ2-7
clone size: -
D gene: -
V gene: TRBV2

CDR3 protein: CSVLKGSGGRNDEQFF
CDR3 DNA: TGCAGCGTCCTAAAGGGTAGCGGGGGGAGGAACGATGAGCAGTTCTTC
J gene: TRBJ2-1
clone size: -
D gene: TRBD2
V gene: TRBV29-1

CDR3 protein: CASSLTRGTSGVSGANVLTF
CDR3 DNA: TGTGCCAGCAGCTTAACAAGAGGGACTAGCGGAGTCTCTGGGGCCAACGTCCTGACTTTC
J gene: TRBJ2-6
clone size: few
D gene: TRBD2
V gene: TRBV7-8

CDR3 protein: CASSPGTRGSGANVLTF
CDR3 DNA: TGTGCCAGCAGCCCCGGGACACGAGGCTCTGGGGCCAACGTCCTGACTTTC
J gene: TRBJ2-6
clone size: -
D gene: -
V gene: TRBV13

CDR3 protein: CASSYDSGELFF
CDR3 DNA: TGTGCCAGCAGTTACGACTCCGGGGAGCTGTTTTTT
J gene: TRBJ2-2
clone size: -
D gene: -
V gene: TRBV6-6

CDR3 protein: CSGQLARTGELFF
CDR3 DNA: TGCAGCGGGCAACTAGCTCGGACCGGGGAGCTGTTTTTT
J gene: TRBJ2-2
clone size: -
D gene: -
V gene: TRBV29-1

CDR3 protein: CASSDMGDFLENTQYF
CDR3 DNA: TGTGCCAGCAGTGACATGGGGGACTTCTTAGAGAATACGCAGTATTTT
J gene: TRBJ2-3
clone size: -
D gene: -
V gene: TRBV6-1

CDR3 protein: CASRSSGRDTEAFF
CDR3 DNA: TGTGCCAGTAGGTCAAGCGGGCGGGACACTGAAGCTTTCTTT
J gene: TRBJ1-1
clone size: -
D gene: -
V gene: TRBV19

CDR3 protein: CSVIRGSSYNEQFF
CDR3 DNA: TGCAGCGTGATCCGGGGGAGCTCCTACAATGAGCAGTTCTTC
J gene: TRBJ2-1
clone size: -
D gene: -
V gene: TRBV29-1

CDR3 protein: CASSLFRDSNTEAFF
CDR3 DNA: TGTGCCAGCAGCCTCTTCCGGGACAGCAACACTGAAGCTTTCTTT
J gene: TRBJ1-1
clone size: -
D gene: TRBD1
V gene: TRBV6-1

CDR3 protein: CASSEGAGYGYTF
CDR3 DNA: TGTGCCAGCAGCGAAGGTGCAGGCTATGGCTACACCTTC
J gene: TRBJ1-2
clone size: -
D gene: -
V gene: TRBV7-9

CDR3 protein: CASSQEPSGGQETQYF
CDR3 DNA: TGCGCCAGCAGCCAAGAACCTAGCGGGGGTCAAGAGACCCAGTACTTC
J gene: TRBJ2-5
clone size: -
D gene: TRBD2
V gene: TRBV4-1

CDR3 protein: CASSRGASGVFNTQYF
CDR3 DNA: TGTGCCAGCAGCCGGGGGGCTAGCGGGGTTTTCAATACGCAGTATTTT
J gene: TRBJ2-3
clone size: -
D gene: TRBD2
V gene: TRBV28

CDR3 protein: CASSPREGNSPLHF
CDR3 DNA: TGTGCCAGCAGCCCTCGGGAAGGGAATTCACCCCTCCACTTT
J gene: TRBJ1-6
clone size: -
D gene: -
V gene: TRBV7-2

CDR3 protein: CSASSYNEQFF
CDR3 DNA: TGCAGTGCTAGCAGTTACAATGAGCAGTTCTTC
J gene: TRBJ2-1
clone size: -
D gene: -
V gene: TRBV20-1

CDR3 protein: CASNQGGRELFF
CDR3 DNA: TGTGCCAGTAACCAGGGGGGTCGGGAGCTGTTTTTT
J gene: TRBJ2-2
clone size: -
D gene: -
V gene: TRBV19

CDR3 protein: CASSSQGKLFF
CDR3 DNA: TGTGCCAGCAGCTCCCAGGGGAAACTGTTTTTT
J gene: TRBJ1-4
clone size: -
D gene: -
V gene: TRBV5-6

CDR3 protein: CASGFSGNQPQHF
CDR3 DNA: TGTGCCAGCGGGTTCTCCGGGAATCAGCCCCAGCATTTT
J gene: TRBJ1-5
clone size: -
D gene: -
V gene: TRBV6-5

CDR3 protein: CASSFGPGDMNF
CDR3 DNA: TGTGCCAGCAGCTTCGGCCCCGGGGACATGAACTTC
J gene: TRBJ2-5
clone size: -
D gene: -
V gene: TRBV5-6

CDR3 protein: CASSLAHGGVETQYF
CDR3 DNA: TGTGCCAGCAGCTTAGCGCACGGCGGTGTTGAGACCCAGTACTTC
J gene: TRBJ2-5
clone size: -
D gene: -
V gene: TRBV11-1